This T cell receptor (beta chain) was profiled in a study of T cell repertoires in ileal Crohn's disease. Study outcomes and limitations: Compared with non-smokers, active smokers at surgery showed more clonal expansions.

The CDR3 is made up of 13 amino acids. The V and J ends lost 5 bases and 5 bases respectively, with 13 bases between them. Germline assignment: CDR1 SGHRS and CDR2 YFSETQ. Time point of the sample: neoterminal ileum biopsy at postoperative endoscopy, about 6 months after surgery. A note on this clone: What it binds is unknown.

Only in-frame clones appear in the TCRdb table, and some are missing; sequencing was by immunoSEQ multiplex PCR. Of around 15,000 clones in the sample, more than 60% are singletons; the top ten hold under 4.5%. Sequencing was performed on ileal tissue. The clonotype comes from an adult with Crohn's disease. The chain is built from TRBV5-1 and TRBJ2-5; D unresolved. CDR3 region: CASRQSVGETQYF. CDR3 nucleotide sequence: TGCGCCAGCAGGCAGAGCGTGGGGGAGACCCAGTACTTC. Based on the CDR3 plus reference TRBV5-1 and TRBJ2-5, the full variable domain is KAGVTQTPRYLIKTRGQQVTLSCSPISGHRSVSWYQQTPGQGLQFLFEYFSETQRNKGNFPGRFSGRQFSNSRSEMNVSTLELGDSALYLCASRQSVGETQYFGPGTRLLVL.